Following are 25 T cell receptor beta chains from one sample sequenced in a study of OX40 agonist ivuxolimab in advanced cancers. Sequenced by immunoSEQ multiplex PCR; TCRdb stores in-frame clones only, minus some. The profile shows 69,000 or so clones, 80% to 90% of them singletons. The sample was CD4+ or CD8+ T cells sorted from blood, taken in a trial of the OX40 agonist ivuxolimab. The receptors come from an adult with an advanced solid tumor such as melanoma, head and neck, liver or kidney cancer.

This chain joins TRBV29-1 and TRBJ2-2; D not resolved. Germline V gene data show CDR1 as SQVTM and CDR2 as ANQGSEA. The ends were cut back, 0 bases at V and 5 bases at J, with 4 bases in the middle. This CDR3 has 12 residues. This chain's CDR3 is CSVEEGTGELFF. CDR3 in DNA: TGCAGCGTTGAAGAGGGGACCGGGGAGCTGTTTTTT.

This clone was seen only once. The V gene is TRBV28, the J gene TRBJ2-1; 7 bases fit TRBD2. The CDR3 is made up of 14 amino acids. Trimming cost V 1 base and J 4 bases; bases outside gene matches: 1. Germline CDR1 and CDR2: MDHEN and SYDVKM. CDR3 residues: CASSLSAGYNEQFF. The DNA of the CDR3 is TGTGCCAGCAGTTTATCAGCGGGATACAATGAGCAGTTCTTC.

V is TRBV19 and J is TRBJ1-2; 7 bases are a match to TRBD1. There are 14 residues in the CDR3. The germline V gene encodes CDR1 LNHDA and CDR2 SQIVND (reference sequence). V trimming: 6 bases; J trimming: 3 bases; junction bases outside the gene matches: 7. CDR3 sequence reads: CASRDRVGDYGYTF. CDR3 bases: TGTGCCAGTAGAGACAGGGTGGGGGACTATGGCTACACCTTC.

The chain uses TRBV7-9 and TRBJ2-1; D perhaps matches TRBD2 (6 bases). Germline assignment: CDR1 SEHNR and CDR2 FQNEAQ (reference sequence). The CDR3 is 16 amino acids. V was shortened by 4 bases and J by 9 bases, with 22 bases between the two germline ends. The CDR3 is CASSSGVAGYFGEQFF. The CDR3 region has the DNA TGTGCCAGCAGCTCAGGAGTGGCGGGGTACTTCGGTGAGCAGTTCTTC.

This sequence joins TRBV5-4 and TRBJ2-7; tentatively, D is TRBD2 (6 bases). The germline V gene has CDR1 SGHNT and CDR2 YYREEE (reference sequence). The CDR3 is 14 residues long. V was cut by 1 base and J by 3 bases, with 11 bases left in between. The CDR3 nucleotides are TGTGCCAGCAGCTTGATTACTAGCAGCTACGAGCAGTACTTC. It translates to CASSLITSSYEQYF.

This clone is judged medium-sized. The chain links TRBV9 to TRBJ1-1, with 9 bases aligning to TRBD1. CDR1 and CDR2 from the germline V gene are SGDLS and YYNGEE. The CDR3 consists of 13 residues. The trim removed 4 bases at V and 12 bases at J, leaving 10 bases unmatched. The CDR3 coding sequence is TGTGCCAGCAGCTATGGGACAGGGCAAATACCTTTCTTT. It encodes CASSYGTGQIPFF.

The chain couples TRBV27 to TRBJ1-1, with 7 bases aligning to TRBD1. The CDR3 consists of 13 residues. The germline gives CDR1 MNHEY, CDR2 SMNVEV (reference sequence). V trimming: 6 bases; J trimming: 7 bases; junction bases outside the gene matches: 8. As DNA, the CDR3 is TGTGCCAGCAGAAACAGGGGATCCCTTGAAGCTTTCTTT. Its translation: CASRNRGSLEAFF.

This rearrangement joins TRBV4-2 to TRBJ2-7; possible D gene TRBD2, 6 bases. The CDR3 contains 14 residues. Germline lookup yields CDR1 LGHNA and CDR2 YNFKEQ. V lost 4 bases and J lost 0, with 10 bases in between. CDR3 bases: TGTGCCAGCAGCCCGGAGGAGGGCTCCTACGAGCAGTACTTC. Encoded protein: CASSPEEGSYEQYF.

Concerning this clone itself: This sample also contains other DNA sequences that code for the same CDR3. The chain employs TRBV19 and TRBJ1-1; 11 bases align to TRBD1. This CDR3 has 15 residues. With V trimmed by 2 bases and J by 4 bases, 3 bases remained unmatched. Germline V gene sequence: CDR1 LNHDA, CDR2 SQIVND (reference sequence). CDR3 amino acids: CASSISGTGGTEAFF. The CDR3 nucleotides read TGTGCCAGTAGTATATCCGGGACAGGGGGCACTGAAGCTTTCTTT.

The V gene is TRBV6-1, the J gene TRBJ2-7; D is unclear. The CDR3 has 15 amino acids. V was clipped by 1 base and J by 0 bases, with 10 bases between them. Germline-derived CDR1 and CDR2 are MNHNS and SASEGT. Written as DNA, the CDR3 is TGTGCCAGCAGTGAAGAGGGCAAGAGCTCCTACGAGCAGTACTTC. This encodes CASSEEGKSSYEQYF.

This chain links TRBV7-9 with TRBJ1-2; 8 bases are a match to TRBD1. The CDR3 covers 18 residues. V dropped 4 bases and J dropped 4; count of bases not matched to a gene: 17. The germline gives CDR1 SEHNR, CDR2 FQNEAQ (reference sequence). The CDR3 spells CASSSPDRETTTPYGYTF. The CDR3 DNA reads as TGTGCCAGCAGCTCTCCGGACAGGGAAACAACAACCCCCTATGGCTACACCTTC.

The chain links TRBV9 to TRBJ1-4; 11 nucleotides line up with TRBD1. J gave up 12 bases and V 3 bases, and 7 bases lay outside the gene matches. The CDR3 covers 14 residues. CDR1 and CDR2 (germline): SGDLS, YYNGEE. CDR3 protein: CASSDGTGGSELFF. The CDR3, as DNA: TGTGCCAGCAGCGACGGGACAGGGGGTTCGGAACTGTTTTTT.

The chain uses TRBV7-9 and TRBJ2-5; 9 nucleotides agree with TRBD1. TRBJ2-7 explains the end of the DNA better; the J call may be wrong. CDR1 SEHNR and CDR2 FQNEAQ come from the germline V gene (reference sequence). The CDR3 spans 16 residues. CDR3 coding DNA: TGTGCCAGCAGCTCACACAGGGGGCGCGTTTCGTACGAGCAGTACTTC. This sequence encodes CASSSHRGRVSYEQYF.

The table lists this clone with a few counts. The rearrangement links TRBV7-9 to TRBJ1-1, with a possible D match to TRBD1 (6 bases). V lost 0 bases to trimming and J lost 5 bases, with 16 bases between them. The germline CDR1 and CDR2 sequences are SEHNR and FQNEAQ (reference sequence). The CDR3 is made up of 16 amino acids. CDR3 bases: TGTGCCAGCAGCTTAGCCTCAGGGGCGAGGGGGACTGAAGCTTTCTTT. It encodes CASSLASGARGTEAFF.

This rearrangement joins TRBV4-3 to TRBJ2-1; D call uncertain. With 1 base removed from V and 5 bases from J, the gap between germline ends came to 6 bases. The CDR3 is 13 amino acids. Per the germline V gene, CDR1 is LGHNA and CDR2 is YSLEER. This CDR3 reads CASSQAFNNEQFF. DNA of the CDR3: TGCGCCAGCAGCCAAGCGTTCAACAATGAGCAGTTCTTC.

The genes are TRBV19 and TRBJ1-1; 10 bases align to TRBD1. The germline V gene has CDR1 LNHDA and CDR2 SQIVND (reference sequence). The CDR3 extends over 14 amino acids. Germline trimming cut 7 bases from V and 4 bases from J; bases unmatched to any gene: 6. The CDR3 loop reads CASTYGQGGTEAFF. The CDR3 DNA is TGTGCCAGTACTTATGGACAGGGGGGCACTGAAGCTTTCTTT.

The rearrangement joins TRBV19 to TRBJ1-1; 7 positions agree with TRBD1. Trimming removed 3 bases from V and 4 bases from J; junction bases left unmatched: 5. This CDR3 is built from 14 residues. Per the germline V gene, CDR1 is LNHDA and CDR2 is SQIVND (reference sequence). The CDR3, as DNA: TGTGCCAGTAGTATCCCCACAGGGGCCACTGAAGCTTTCTTT. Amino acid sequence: CASSIPTGATEAFF.

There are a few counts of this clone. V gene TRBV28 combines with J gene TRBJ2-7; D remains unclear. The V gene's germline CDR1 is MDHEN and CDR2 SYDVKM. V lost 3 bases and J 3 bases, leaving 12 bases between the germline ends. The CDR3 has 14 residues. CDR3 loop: CASSLGPGLYEQYF. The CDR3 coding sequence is TGTGCCAGCAGTTTGGGTCCTGGCCTCTACGAGCAGTACTTC.

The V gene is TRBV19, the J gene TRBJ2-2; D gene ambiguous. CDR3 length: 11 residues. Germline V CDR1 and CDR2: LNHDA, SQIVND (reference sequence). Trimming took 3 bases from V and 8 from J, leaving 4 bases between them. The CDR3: CASSIGGELFF. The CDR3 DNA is TGTGCCAGTAGTATCGGGGGGGAGCTGTTTTTT. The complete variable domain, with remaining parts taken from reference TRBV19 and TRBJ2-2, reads DGGITQSPKYLFRKEGQNVTLSCEQNLNHDAMYWYRQDPGQGLRLIYYSQIVNDFQKGDIAEGYSVSREKKESFPLTVTSAQKNPTAFYLCASSIGGELFFGEGSRLTVL.

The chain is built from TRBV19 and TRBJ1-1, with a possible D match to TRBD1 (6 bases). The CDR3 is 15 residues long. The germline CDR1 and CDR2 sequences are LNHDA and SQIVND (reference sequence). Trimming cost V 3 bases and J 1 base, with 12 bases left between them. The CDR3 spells CASSIGGAPNTEAFF. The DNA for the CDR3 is TGTGCCAGTAGTATTGGGGGGGCCCCGAACACTGAAGCTTTCTTT.

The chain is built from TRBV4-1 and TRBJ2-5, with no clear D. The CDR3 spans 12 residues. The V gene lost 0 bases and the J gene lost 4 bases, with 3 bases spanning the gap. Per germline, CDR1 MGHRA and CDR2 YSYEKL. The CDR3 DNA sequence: TGCGCCAGCAGCCAAGATCGAGAGACCCAGTACTTC. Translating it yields CASSQDRETQYF.

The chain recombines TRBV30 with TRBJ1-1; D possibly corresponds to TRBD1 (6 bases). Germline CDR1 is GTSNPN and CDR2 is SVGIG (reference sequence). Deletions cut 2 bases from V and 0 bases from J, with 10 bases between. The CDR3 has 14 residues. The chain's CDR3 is CAWSPGQMNTEAFF. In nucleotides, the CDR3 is TGTGCCTGGAGTCCCGGACAGATGAACACTGAAGCTTTCTTT.

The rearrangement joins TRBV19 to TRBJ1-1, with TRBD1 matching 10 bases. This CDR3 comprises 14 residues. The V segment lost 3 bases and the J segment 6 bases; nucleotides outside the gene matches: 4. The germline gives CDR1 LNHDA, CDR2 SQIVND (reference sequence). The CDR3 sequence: CASSIGQGDPEAFF. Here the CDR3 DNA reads TGTGCCAGTAGTATTGGACAGGGGGATCCTGAAGCTTTCTTT.

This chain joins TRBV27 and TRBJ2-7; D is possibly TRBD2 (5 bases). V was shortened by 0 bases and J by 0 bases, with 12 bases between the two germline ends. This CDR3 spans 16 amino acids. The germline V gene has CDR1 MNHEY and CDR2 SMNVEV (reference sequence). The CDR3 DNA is TGTGCCAGCAGTTTATCGAGCAGCGGTAGCTCCTACGAGCAGTACTTC. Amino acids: CASSLSSSGSSYEQYF.

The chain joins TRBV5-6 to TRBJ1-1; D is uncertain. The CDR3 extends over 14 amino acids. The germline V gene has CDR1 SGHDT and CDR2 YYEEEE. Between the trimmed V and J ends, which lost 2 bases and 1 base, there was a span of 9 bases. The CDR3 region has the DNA TGTGCCAGCAGCTTCCCGCAGTCGAACACTGAAGCTTTCTTT. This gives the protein CASSFPQSNTEAFF.